The entry below describes one T cell receptor beta chain. Germline V gene sequence: CDR1 MNHEY, CDR2 SVGAGI. Trimming removed 5 bases from V and 8 bases from J, with 14 bases in between. The CDR3 has 13 residues. Treatment given: 15 to 20 received Ad26.COV2.S at low or high dose, single or two shots; roughly five received placebo; per-sample allocation not given. Vaccine and placebo recipients were sampled on day 63 after the first injection. This record belongs to a study of Ad26.COV2.S vaccination and SARS-CoV-2 variants. As for the study in general: Of the COV1001 trial arms, the Ad26.COV2.S arm included the donor.

Repertoires were generated with immunoSEQ multiplex PCR, while TCRdb's copy carries only in-frame clones and drops some. Here the sample spans over 400,000 clones, approximately 92% being singletons. This receptor was taken from a person aged 18-65 years who received the Ad26.COV2.S COVID-19 vaccine or a placebo. The specimen comprised peripheral blood, sampled in a trial of Ad26.COV2.S vaccine versus placebo. V gene TRBV6-5 combines with J gene TRBJ2-3; tentatively, D is TRBD2 (5 bases). For the CDR3, the DNA is TGTGCCAGCAGTCCGGGATTGGTTGGTACGCAGTATTTT. It encodes CASSPGLVGTQYF.